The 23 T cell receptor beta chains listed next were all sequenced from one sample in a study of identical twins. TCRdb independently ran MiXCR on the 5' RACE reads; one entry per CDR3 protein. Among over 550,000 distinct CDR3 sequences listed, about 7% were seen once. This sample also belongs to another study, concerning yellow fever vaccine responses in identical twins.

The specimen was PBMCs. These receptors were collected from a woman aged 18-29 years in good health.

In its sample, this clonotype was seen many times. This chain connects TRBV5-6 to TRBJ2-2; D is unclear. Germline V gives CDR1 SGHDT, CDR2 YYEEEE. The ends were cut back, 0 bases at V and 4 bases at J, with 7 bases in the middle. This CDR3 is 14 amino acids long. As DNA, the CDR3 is TGTGCCAGCAGCTTGGTTTCGGGCACCGGGGAGCTGTTTTTT. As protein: CASSLVSGTGELFF.

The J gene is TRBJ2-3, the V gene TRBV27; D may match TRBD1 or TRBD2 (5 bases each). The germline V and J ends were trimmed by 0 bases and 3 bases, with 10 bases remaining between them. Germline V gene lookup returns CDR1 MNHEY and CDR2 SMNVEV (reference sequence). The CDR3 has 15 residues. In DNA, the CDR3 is TGTGCCAGCAGTTTATCCTCGTGGGGGACAGATACGCAGTATTTT. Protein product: CASSLSSWGTDTQYF.

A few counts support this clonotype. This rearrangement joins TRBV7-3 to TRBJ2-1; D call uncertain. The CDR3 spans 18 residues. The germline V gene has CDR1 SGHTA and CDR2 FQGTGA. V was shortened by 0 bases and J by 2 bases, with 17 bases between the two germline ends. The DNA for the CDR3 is TGTGCCAGCAGCTTAACGTCAGTTAAGTTAAGGGCCTACAATGAGCAGTTCTTC. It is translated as CASSLTSVKLRAYNEQFF.

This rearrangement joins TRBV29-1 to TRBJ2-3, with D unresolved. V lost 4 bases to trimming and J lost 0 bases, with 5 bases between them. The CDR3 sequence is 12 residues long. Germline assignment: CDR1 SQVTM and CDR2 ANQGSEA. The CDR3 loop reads CSVAPSTDTQYF. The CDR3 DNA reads TGCAGCGTTGCCCCGAGCACAGATACGCAGTATTTT.

The CDR3 DNA reads as TGTGCCAGCAGCTTAAGTAGGGTTCGCGCAGAGACCCAGTACTTC. It yields the protein CASSLSRVRAETQYF. The V and J genes are TRBV7-8 and TRBJ2-5; no definite D call. The V end was cut by 2 bases, the J end by 4 bases, with 14 bases between. Germline V gives CDR1 SGHVS, CDR2 FQNEAQ. The CDR3 has 15 amino acids.

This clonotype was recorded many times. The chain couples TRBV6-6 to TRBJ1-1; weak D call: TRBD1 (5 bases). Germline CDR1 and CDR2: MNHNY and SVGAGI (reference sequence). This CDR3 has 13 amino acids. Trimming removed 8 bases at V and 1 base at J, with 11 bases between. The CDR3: CASEPGRNTEAFF. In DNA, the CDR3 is TGTGCCAGCGAACCAGGGAGGAACACTGAAGCTTTCTTT.

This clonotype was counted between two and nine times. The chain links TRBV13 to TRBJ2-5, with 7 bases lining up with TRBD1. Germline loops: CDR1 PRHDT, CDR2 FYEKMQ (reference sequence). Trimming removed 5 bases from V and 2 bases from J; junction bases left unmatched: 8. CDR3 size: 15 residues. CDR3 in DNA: TGTGCCAGCAGCCCCCGGACAGGCGGACAAGAGACCCAGTACTTC. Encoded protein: CASSPRTGGQETQYF. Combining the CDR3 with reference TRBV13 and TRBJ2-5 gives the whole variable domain AAGVIQSPRHLIKEKRETATLKCYPIPRHDTVYWYQQGPGQDPQFLISFYEKMQSDKGSIPDRFSAQQFSDYHSELNMSSLELGDSALYFCASSPRTGGQETQYFGPGTRLLVL.

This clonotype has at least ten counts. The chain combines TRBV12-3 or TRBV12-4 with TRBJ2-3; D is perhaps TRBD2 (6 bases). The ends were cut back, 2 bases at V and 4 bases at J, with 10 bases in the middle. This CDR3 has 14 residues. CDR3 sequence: CASSLRRGSDTQYF. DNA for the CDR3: TGTGCCAGCAGTTTAAGGCGGGGCTCAGATACGCAGTATTTT.

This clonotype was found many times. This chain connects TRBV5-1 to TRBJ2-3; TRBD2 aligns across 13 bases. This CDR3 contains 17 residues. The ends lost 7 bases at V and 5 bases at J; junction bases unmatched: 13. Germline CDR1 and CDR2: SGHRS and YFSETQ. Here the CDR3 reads CASDPGLAGAPLDTQYF. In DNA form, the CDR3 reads TGCGCCAGCGACCCCGGACTAGCGGGGGCCCCGTTAGATACGCAGTATTTT.

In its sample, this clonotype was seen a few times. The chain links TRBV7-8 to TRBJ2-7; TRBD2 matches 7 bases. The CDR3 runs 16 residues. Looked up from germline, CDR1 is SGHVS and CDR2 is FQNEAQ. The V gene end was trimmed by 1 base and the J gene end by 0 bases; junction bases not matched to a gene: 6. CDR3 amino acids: CASSLGRGSSSYEQYF. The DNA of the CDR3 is TGTGCCAGCAGCTTAGGTCGCGGGAGTAGCTCCTACGAGCAGTACTTC.

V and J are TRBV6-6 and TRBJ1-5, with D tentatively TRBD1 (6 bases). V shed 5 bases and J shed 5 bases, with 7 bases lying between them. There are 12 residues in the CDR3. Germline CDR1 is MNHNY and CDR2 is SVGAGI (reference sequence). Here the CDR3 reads CASSGQYQPQHF. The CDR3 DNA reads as TGTGCCAGCAGTGGACAGTATCAGCCCCAGCATTTT.

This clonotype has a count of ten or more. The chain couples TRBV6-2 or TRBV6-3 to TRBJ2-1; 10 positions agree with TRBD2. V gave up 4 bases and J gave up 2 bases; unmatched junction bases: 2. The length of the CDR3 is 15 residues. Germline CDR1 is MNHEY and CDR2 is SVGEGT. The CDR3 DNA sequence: TGTGCCAGCAGTTCGAGCGGGGGGGCCTACAATGAGCAGTTCTTC. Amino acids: CASSSSGGAYNEQFF.

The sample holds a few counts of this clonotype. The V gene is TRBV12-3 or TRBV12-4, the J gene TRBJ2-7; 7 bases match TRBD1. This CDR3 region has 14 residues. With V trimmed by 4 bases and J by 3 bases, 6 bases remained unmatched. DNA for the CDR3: TGTGCCAGCAGTTGGGACAGTTCGGTCTACGAGCAGTACTTC. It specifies CASSWDSSVYEQYF.

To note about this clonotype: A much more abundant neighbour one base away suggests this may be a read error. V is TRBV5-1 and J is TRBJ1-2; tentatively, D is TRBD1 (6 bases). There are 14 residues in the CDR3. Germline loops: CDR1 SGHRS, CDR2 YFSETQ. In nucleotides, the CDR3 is TGCGCCGGCAGCTTGTCACCAGGGGACTATGGCTACACCTTC. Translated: CAGSLSPGDYGYTF. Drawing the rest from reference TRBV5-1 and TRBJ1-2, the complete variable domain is KAGVTQTPRYLIKTRGQQVTLSCSPISGHRSVSWYQQTPGQGLQFLFEYFSETQRNKGNFPGRFSGRQFSNSRSEMNVSTLELGDSALYLCAGSLSPGDYGYTFGSGTRLTVV.

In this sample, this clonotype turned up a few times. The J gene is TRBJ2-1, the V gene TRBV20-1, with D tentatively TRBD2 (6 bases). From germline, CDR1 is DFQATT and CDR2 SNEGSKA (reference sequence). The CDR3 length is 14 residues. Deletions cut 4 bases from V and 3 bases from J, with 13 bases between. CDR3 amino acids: CSATGLSVYNEQFF. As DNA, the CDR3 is TGCAGTGCTACGGGACTGTCAGTCTACAATGAGCAGTTCTTC.

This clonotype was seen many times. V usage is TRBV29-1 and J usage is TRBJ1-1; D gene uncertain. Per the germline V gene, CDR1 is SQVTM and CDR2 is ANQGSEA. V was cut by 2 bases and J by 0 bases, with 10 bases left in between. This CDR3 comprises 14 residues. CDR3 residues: CSVEKSVMNTEAFF. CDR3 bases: TGCAGCGTTGAAAAGTCAGTTATGAACACTGAAGCTTTCTTT.

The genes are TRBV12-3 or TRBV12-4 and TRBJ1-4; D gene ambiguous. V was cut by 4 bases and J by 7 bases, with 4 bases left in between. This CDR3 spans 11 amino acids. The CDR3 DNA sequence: TGTGCCAGCAGTTCCTCTGAAAAACTGTTTTTT. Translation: CASSSSEKLFF.

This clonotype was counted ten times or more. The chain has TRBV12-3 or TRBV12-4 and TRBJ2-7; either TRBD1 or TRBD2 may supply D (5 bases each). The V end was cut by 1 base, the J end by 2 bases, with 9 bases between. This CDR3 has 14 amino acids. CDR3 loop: CASSLVGATYEQYF. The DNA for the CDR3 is TGTGCCAGCAGTTTAGTCGGGGCTACCTACGAGCAGTACTTC.

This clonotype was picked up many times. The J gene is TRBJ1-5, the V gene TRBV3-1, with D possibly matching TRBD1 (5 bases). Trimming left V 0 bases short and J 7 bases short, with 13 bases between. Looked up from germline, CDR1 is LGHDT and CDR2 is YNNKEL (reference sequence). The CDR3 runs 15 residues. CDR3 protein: CASSQDSTGGQPQHF. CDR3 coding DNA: TGTGCCAGCAGCCAAGATTCCACAGGAGGCCAGCCCCAGCATTTT.

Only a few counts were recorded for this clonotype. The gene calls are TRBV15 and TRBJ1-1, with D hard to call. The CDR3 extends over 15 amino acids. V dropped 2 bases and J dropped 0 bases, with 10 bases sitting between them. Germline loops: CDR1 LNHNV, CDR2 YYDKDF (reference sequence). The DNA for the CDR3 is TGTGCCACCAGCAGACACACGGACTTGAACACTGAAGCTTTCTTT. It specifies CATSRHTDLNTEAFF.

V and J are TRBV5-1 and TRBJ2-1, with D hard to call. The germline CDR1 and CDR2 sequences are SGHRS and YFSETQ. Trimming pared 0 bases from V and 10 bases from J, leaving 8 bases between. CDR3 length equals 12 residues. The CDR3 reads CASSLGPEEQFF. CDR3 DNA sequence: TGCGCCAGCAGCTTGGGGCCGGAGGAGCAGTTCTTC.

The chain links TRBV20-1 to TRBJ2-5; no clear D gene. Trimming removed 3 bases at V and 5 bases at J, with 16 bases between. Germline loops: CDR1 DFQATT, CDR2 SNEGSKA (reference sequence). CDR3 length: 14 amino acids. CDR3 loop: CSASGYGLRETQYF. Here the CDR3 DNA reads TGCAGTGCTAGTGGGTACGGCCTTAGGGAGACCCAGTACTTC.

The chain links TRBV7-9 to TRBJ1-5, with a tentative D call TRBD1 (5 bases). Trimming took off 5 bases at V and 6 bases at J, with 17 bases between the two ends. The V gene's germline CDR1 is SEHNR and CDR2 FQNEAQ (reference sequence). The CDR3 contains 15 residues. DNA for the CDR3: TGTGCCAGCAGCGACGGGGGGTCCTCGGTTCAGCCCCAGCATTTT. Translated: CASSDGGSSVQPQHF. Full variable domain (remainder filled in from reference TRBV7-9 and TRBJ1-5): DTGVSQNPRHKITKRGQNVTFRCDPISEHNRLYWYRQTLGQGPEFLTYFQNEAQLEKSRLLSDRFSAERPKGSFSTLEIQRTEQGDSAMYLCASSDGGSSVQPQHFGDGTRLSIL.